The 13 T cell receptor beta chains given below trace back to one sample, sequenced in a study of cytomegalovirus exposure and HLA in healthy donors. PCR amplification relied on 60 Vbeta primers (plus 13 Jbeta primers). Profiled with immunoSEQ multiplex PCR; TCRdb holds only in-frame clones, not every one. The data contain over 150,000 clones, roughly 80% of them singletons. The sequenced sample was PBMCs. The receptors derive from a woman between 50 and 59 years old in good health and CMV-seropositive.

The V and J genes are TRBV6-1 and TRBJ1-2, with 7 bases identical to TRBD1. Trimming removed 4 bases from V and 7 bases from J; junction bases left unmatched: 3. Per germline, CDR1 MNHNS and CDR2 SASEGT. The CDR3 length is 12 residues. In DNA form, the CDR3 reads TGTGCCAGCAGTGTCACAGGGGCTGGCTACACCTTC. This translates into CASSVTGAGYTF.

V gene TRBV27 combines with J gene TRBJ2-7, with 7 nucleotides matching TRBD1. CDR3 length: 12 amino acids. CDR1 and CDR2 (germline): MNHEY, SMNVEV (reference sequence). The J segment lost 6 bases and the V segment lost 4 bases, leaving 3 bases of the junction unmatched. The CDR3 nucleotides read TGTGCCAGCAGTTCCCCAGGGGGCGAGCAGTACTTC. Protein: CASSSPGGEQYF.

This clone showed up just once. Different DNA sequences within this sample yield the same CDR3. DNA of the CDR3: TGTGCCATCAGTGAGTCGTCGAGCGATACGCAGTATTTT. It is translated as CAISESSSDTQYF. V usage is TRBV10-3 and J usage is TRBJ2-3; D remains ambiguous. The germline CDR1 and CDR2 sequences are ENHRY and SYGVKD. The germline V and J ends were trimmed by 0 bases and 6 bases, with 7 bases remaining between them. This CDR3 region has 13 residues.

This clone occurred a few times. V usage is TRBV2 and J usage is TRBJ1-4; possibly TRBD1 for D (6 bases). Trimming left V 5 bases short and J 5 bases short, with 15 bases between. The CDR3 is 15 residues long. In germline, CDR1 is SNHLY, CDR2 FYNNEI. The CDR3 spells CASSPSGGGNEKLFF. The DNA for the CDR3 is TGTGCCAGCAGTCCCTCCGGGGGGGGCAATGAAAAACTGTTTTTT.

The CDR3 sequence is CASSLGQSNYEQYF. CDR3 nucleotide sequence: TGTGCCAGCAGCTTAGGGCAGAGTAACTACGAGCAGTACTTC. The chain has TRBV7-9 and TRBJ2-5; no definite D call. The better agreement between TRBJ2-7 and the DNA end casts doubt on the J call. The CDR3 covers 14 residues. CDR1 is SEHNR, CDR2 FQNEAQ, per germline (reference sequence).

This clone was counted a few times. V is TRBV2 and J is TRBJ1-1, with 8 bases matching TRBD1. V lost 9 bases, J lost 4 bases, and 7 bases stayed unmatched. Germline V gene sequence: CDR1 SNHLY, CDR2 FYNNEI. The CDR3 is 13 residues long. The DNA for the CDR3 is TGTGCCAGTAAACAGGGGGTAGGCACTGAAGCTTTCTTT. This codes for CASKQGVGTEAFF.

The chain is built from TRBV5-1 and TRBJ2-3, with 10 bases matching TRBD1. From germline, CDR1 is SGHRS and CDR2 YFSETQ. The CDR3 has 15 residues. Trimming cost V 1 base and J 3 bases; bases outside gene matches: 2. The CDR3 here is CASSLWDRGTDTQYF. CDR3 nucleotide sequence: TGCGCCAGCAGCTTGTGGGACAGGGGTACAGATACGCAGTATTTT.

The genes are TRBV5-8 and TRBJ1-3; tentatively, D is TRBD1 (6 bases). Germline V gene data show CDR1 as SGHTS and CDR2 as YDEGEE. The CDR3 is made up of 15 amino acids. V dropped 0 bases and J dropped 9 bases, with 16 bases sitting between them. The CDR3 loop reads CASSLGTARFSTIYF. In nucleotides, the CDR3 is TGTGCCAGCAGCTTGGGGACAGCTCGATTCTCCACCATATATTTT.

V usage is TRBV2 and J usage is TRBJ2-1; TRBD1 agrees at 7 bases. This CDR3 has 13 amino acids. Germline V gene lookup returns CDR1 SNHLY and CDR2 FYNNEI. J lost 3 bases, V lost 8 bases, and 4 bases had no gene match. In DNA, the CDR3 is TGTGCCAGCGGCAGGGGGTACTACAATGAGCAGTTCTTC. Translating gives CASGRGYYNEQFF.

The table lists this clone with a few counts. The chain is built from TRBV27 and TRBJ2-1; TRBD2 matches 8 bases. Germline lookup yields CDR1 MNHEY and CDR2 SMNVEV (reference sequence). V lost 0 bases, J lost 4 bases, and 2 bases stayed unmatched. The CDR3 sequence is 15 residues long. The CDR3 region is CASSLSAGGYNEQFF. As DNA, the CDR3 is TGTGCCAGCAGTTTATCTGCGGGGGGTTACAATGAGCAGTTCTTC.

V usage is TRBV4-1 and J usage is TRBJ1-2; D is ambiguous. Per the germline V gene, CDR1 is MGHRA and CDR2 is YSYEKL. With 0 bases removed from V and 10 bases from J, the gap between germline ends came to 9 bases. This CDR3 has 12 residues. CDR3 nucleotide sequence: TGCGCCAGCAGCCAAGATCGAGATTTCTACACCTTC. Residues: CASSQDRDFYTF.

CDR3 nucleotide sequence: TGTGCCAGCAGTGACCCCGGGGGTTTGAACACTGAAGCTTTCTTT. Its translation is CASSDPGGLNTEAFF. The chain employs TRBV2 and TRBJ1-1; a possible D gene is TRBD1 (5 bases). The CDR3 sequence is 15 residues long. The germline V gene encodes CDR1 SNHLY and CDR2 FYNNEI. V was cut by 3 bases and J by 0 bases, with 11 bases left in between.

This chain links TRBV4-2 with TRBJ2-7; D is unclear. The V and J ends lost 0 bases and 0 bases respectively, with 12 bases between them. The CDR3 is 16 amino acids. Germline values: CDR1 LGHNA, CDR2 YNFKEQ. CDR3 in DNA: TGTGCCAGCAGCCAAGATCAAAGTGAGGCCTCCTACGAGCAGTACTTC. This sequence encodes CASSQDQSEASYEQYF.